The T cell receptor (beta chain) under discussion was sequenced for a study of blood T cell repertoires in COVID-19. Study details: Donors in the United States, Italy and Spain gave samples during acute or convalescent COVID-19. From T cells, B-cell-depleted T cells, or PBMCs came the material, which was cDNA or gDNA.

Germline trimming cut 5 bases from V and 2 bases from J; bases unmatched to any gene: 4. The V gene's germline CDR1 is LNHDA and CDR2 SQIVND (reference sequence). The CDR3 is 14 amino acids. In the original workflow: By means of reference gene primer amplification, nucleated cell counts were estimated. Sequencing used immunoSEQ multiplex PCR; TCRdb keeps in-frame clones, though not all of them. Clonal size and the V and J genes are those of that table, whereas D and trimming came from the DNA. The data show 75,000 to 95,000 clones, approximately 90% seen once. The source is a man over 45 with active COVID-19. The chain combines TRBV19 with TRBJ2-7; 9 nucleotides line up with TRBD2. Input material: peripheral blood. In DNA, the CDR3 is TGTGCCAGTAGTGAGACTAGCGGCCCCTACGAGCAGTACTTC. This codes for CASSETSGPYEQYF.